These 12 T cell receptor beta chains came from one sample sequenced in a study of beta chain features in type 1 diabetes. Antigens for these TCRs are unknown. Points from the study as a whole: Type 1 diabetes patients had TCRB CDR3s that were shorter (moderately but significantly so) in all four CD4+ subsets.

All of the isolated RNA was reverse transcribed, so expressed TCRB transcripts were sequenced. The repertoire was sequenced with immunoSEQ multiplex PCR; TCRdb's copy has only in-frame clones and lacks some. The sample lists 680,000 or so clones, roughly an eighth occurring once. Sequencing input: naive CD4+ T cells from blood. The source is a man in his late teens or twenties with type 1 diabetes.

This clone was seen only a few times. CDR3 in amino acids: CAIRHLDYGYTF. CDR3 DNA sequence: TGTGCCATCAGACATCTAGACTATGGCTACACCTTC. V is TRBV6-5 and J is TRBJ1-2; D is uncertain. V gave up 10 bases and J gave up 3 bases, with 12 bases separating them. This CDR3 spans 12 amino acids. Germline CDR1 and CDR2: MNHEY and SVGAGI.

CDR3 sequence (DNA): TGTGCCAGCTCGGATGGGGGCTCTAGTTTTGGTACGCAGTATTTT. Encoded protein: CASSDGGSSFGTQYF. The chain is built from TRBV2 and TRBJ2-3, with TRBD1 as a possible D gene (6 bases). V shed 8 bases and J shed 8 bases, with 23 bases lying between them. The germline V gene has CDR1 SNHLY and CDR2 FYNNEI. The CDR3 is 15 residues long.

The chain carries TRBV2 and TRBJ1-1, with no clear D. With 4 bases removed from V and 0 bases from J, the gap between germline ends came to 9 bases. Germline assignment: CDR1 SNHLY and CDR2 FYNNEI. The CDR3 length is 14 residues. The CDR3 loop is CASSAHLLNTEAFF. CDR3 bases: TGTGCCAGCAGTGCTCACCTCCTGAACACTGAAGCTTTCTTT.

The V call is TRBV7-9, the J call TRBJ1-1, with 9 nucleotides matching TRBD1. Germline V gene data show CDR1 as SEHNR and CDR2 as FQNEAQ (reference sequence). The J segment lost 3 bases and the V segment lost 4 bases, leaving 3 bases of the junction unmatched. This CDR3 comprises 14 residues. The DNA of the CDR3 is TGTGCCAGCAGCTCCCGGACAGGGGACACTGAAGCTTTCTTT. Residues: CASSSRTGDTEAFF.

This clone was detected only a few times. V is TRBV28 and J is TRBJ2-2; no definite D call. Germline CDR1 and CDR2: MDHEN and SYDVKM. This CDR3 region has 13 residues. Trimming cost V 2 bases and J 9 bases, with 10 bases left between them. Here the CDR3 DNA reads TGTGCCAGCAGTTTAGGGAAATTCAGGGAGCTGTTTTTT. Translation gives CASSLGKFRELFF.

The sample holds a few counts of this clone. The chain employs TRBV12-5 and TRBJ2-1; D remains unclear. The V end lost 8 bases, the J end lost 12 bases, and 5 bases lay between the germline ends. The CDR3 covers 8 residues. CDR1 and CDR2 (germline): LGHNT, FRNRAP. The CDR3 DNA is TGTGCTAGTAAGGGGCAGTTCTTC. Amino acids: CASKGQFF.

The J gene is TRBJ2-7, the V gene TRBV7-9; perhaps D is TRBD1 or TRBD2 (6 bases each). The CDR3 totals 14 residues. V dropped 4 bases and J dropped 3 bases, with 13 bases sitting between them. The germline V gene has CDR1 SEHNR and CDR2 FQNEAQ (reference sequence). The CDR3 protein is CASSWGAGDYEQYF. In nucleotides, the CDR3 is TGTGCCAGCAGCTGGGGGGCCGGAGACTACGAGCAGTACTTC.

The rearrangement joins TRBV15 to TRBJ2-2; D remains unclear. This CDR3 has 13 amino acids. V was clipped by 4 bases and J by 5 bases, with 8 bases between them. Looked up from germline, CDR1 is LNHNV and CDR2 is YYDKDF (reference sequence). DNA for the CDR3: TGTGCCACCAGCAAAGAGACTACCGGGGAGCTGTTTTTT. Residues: CATSKETTGELFF.

This clone has just a few counts. This rearrangement joins TRBV30 to TRBJ2-7; perhaps TRBD1 as D (6 bases). The CDR3 covers 12 residues. V gave up 4 bases and J gave up 2 bases, with 9 bases separating them. Germline V gives CDR1 GTSNPN, CDR2 SVGIG (reference sequence). The DNA for the CDR3 is TGTGCCTGGAAGGACAGTCCCTACGAGCAGTACTTC. It yields the protein CAWKDSPYEQYF.

The chain links TRBV9 to TRBJ1-3; D uncertain. V lost 5 bases, J lost 3 bases, and 9 bases lay in between. CDR1 is SGDLS, CDR2 YYNGEE, per germline. This CDR3 region has 13 residues. The CDR3 sequence: CASSAALGNTIYF. The CDR3 nucleotides read TGTGCCAGCAGTGCAGCTCTTGGAAACACCATATATTTT.

This clone came up a few times. At the DNA level, this CDR3 is encoded by other sequences in the same sample as well. The V and J genes are TRBV18 and TRBJ1-1; D call uncertain. This CDR3 has 12 residues. V lost 0 bases and J 7 bases, leaving 6 bases between the germline ends. Looked up from germline, CDR1 is KGHSH and CDR2 is LQKENI. CDR3 region: CASSPPVGEAFF. The CDR3 DNA reads TGTGCCAGCTCACCACCGGTTGGTGAAGCTTTCTTT.

The chain is built from TRBV10-3 and TRBJ1-2, with 7 bases aligning to TRBD1. The CDR3 consists of 14 residues. CDR1 is ENHRY, CDR2 SYGVKD, per germline. Unmatched junction bases numbered 5, after V lost 3 bases and J lost 4 bases. The chain's CDR3 is CAISERQGVYGYTF. The CDR3 DNA follows: TGTGCCATCAGTGAACGACAGGGAGTCTATGGCTACACCTTC.